The 25 T cell receptor beta chains listed next were all sequenced from one sample in a study of response to subunit inactivated influenza vaccine. Each CDR3 protein gets one entry after TCRdb re-called the RT-PCR reads with MiXCR. The data hold more than 400,000 distinct CDR3 sequences, with around 7.7% observed a single time. The sequencing here drew on PBMCs from blood, taken around 25 months after vaccination. All receptors derive from a man between 45 and 75 years old who received an inactivated influenza vaccine.

The genes are TRBV7-9 and TRBJ1-1; D may be TRBD1 (6 bases). CDR1 and CDR2 (germline): SEHNR, FQNEAQ (reference sequence). V gave up 3 bases and J gave up 2 bases, with 16 bases separating them. The CDR3 consists of 16 residues. The CDR3 DNA reads as TGTGCCAGCAGCTTTTCCGGCGGGGGGGGCAACACTGAAGCTTTCTTT. Translating gives CASSFSGGGGNTEAFF.

This clonotype appeared many times. The DNA for the CDR3 is TGTGCCAGCAGGCCAAGCCACGGGGAGCTGTTTTTT. Translation: CASRPSHGELFF. The chain uses TRBV28 and TRBJ2-2; D is ambiguous. CDR3 size: 12 residues. The V gene lost 6 bases and the J gene lost 7 bases, with 9 bases spanning the gap. In germline, CDR1 is MDHEN, CDR2 SYDVKM.

This sequence joins TRBV7-2 and TRBJ1-1; the D is unclear. Germline CDR1 reads SGHTA; CDR2 reads FQGNSA. This CDR3 has 15 residues. V lost 1 base and J lost 6, with 15 bases in between. The CDR3 region is CASSLVFKGGAEAFF. The DNA of the CDR3 is TGTGCCAGCAGCTTAGTTTTTAAGGGAGGCGCTGAAGCTTTCTTT.

In this sample, this clonotype turned up many times. This chain uses TRBV4-3 with TRBJ2-7; D might be TRBD1 (6 bases). The CDR3 covers 13 residues. V was clipped by 4 bases and J by 1 base, with 8 bases between them. CDR1 LGHNA and CDR2 YSLEER come from the germline V gene. The CDR3 here is CASSPGQSYEQYF. In nucleotides, the CDR3 is TGCGCCAGCAGCCCCGGACAGTCCTACGAGCAGTACTTC.

This clonotype was recorded a few times. The chain combines TRBV15 with TRBJ1-1; D is unresolved. This CDR3 comprises 14 residues. Germline loops: CDR1 LNHNV, CDR2 YYDKDF (reference sequence). V was pared by 0 bases and J by 3 bases, with 8 bases between. The DNA of the CDR3 is TGTGCCACCAGCAGAGACTCTATGGACACTGAAGCTTTCTTT. Its protein product is CATSRDSMDTEAFF.

This clonotype has just a few counts. The chain recombines TRBV10-3 with TRBJ2-5, with 7 bases matching TRBD2. V lost 4 bases, J lost 4 bases, and 3 bases stayed unmatched. This CDR3 comprises 13 residues. Germline loops: CDR1 ENHRY, CDR2 SYGVKD. CDR3 coding DNA: TGTGCCATCAGTGTGAGGGAGGGAGAGACCCAGTACTTC. Translating it yields CAISVREGETQYF.

The rearrangement uses TRBV7-9 and TRBJ2-5; 8 nucleotides agree with TRBD2. CDR3 length equals 15 residues. Germline V gene lookup returns CDR1 SEHNR and CDR2 FQNEAQ (reference sequence). Trimming removed 5 bases from V and 5 bases from J; junction bases left unmatched: 10. CDR3 DNA sequence: TGTGCCAGCAGCCCACCAGCGGGAGCGATGGAGACCCAGTACTTC. Its protein product is CASSPPAGAMETQYF.

This clonotype showed up just a few times. The V call is TRBV29-1, the J call TRBJ1-5; no clear D. Trimming stripped 2 bases from V and 0 bases from J, with 5 bases between. CDR1 and CDR2 (germline): SQVTM, ANQGSEA. CDR3 length equals 13 residues. For the CDR3, the DNA is TGCAGCGTTGAAACGGGTAGCAATCAGCCCCAGCATTTT. Its translation: CSVETGSNQPQHF. The full variable domain, completed using reference TRBV29-1 and TRBJ1-5, is SAVISQKPSRDICQRGTSLTIQCQVDSQVTMMFWYRQQPGQSLTLIATANQGSEATYESGFVIDKFPISRPNLTFSTLTVSNMSPEDSSIYLCSVETGSNQPQHFGDGTRLSIL.

V gene TRBV18 combines with J gene TRBJ2-5; D perhaps matches TRBD1 (6 bases). This CDR3 comprises 14 residues. Trimming stripped 1 base from V and 3 bases from J, with 9 bases between. Per the germline V gene, CDR1 is KGHSH and CDR2 is LQKENI. Written as DNA, the CDR3 is TGTGCCAGCTCACCACGGAAGGGGGAAGAGACCCAGTACTTC. It yields the protein CASSPRKGEETQYF.

This sequence joins TRBV10-3 and TRBJ1-6; 7 nucleotides align to TRBD1. The germline V gene has CDR1 ENHRY and CDR2 SYGVKD. The CDR3 is 14 residues long. After removal of 9 bases from V and 4 bases from J, the junction contained 6 bases not matched to a gene. CDR3 protein: CAIQGTPYNSPLHF. The CDR3 nucleotides read TGTGCCATACAGGGGACCCCTTATAATTCACCCCTCCACTTT.

The chain has TRBV25-1 and TRBJ2-1; D perhaps matches TRBD1 (5 bases). This CDR3 comprises 13 residues. V was clipped by 7 bases and J by 5 bases, with 12 bases between them. Germline lookup yields CDR1 MGHDK and CDR2 SYGVNS. CDR3 nucleotides: TGTGCCAGCACCCGAGACAGCGACAATGAGCAGTTCTTC. Translating it yields CASTRDSDNEQFF.

This clonotype was recorded a few times. The rearrangement links TRBV5-4 to TRBJ1-2; a possible D gene is TRBD1 (5 bases). Trimming took 3 bases from V and 7 from J, leaving 10 bases between them. This CDR3 region has 12 residues. Germline V lookup: CDR1 SGHNT, CDR2 YYREEE (reference sequence). The DNA for the CDR3 is TGTGCCAGCAGCTCGGGGGAGTTTGGCTACACCTTC. Its protein is CASSSGEFGYTF.

This clonotype was seen a handful of times. The gene calls are TRBV4-2 and TRBJ2-3; D is ambiguous. CDR1 and CDR2 (germline): LGHNA, YNFKEQ. The CDR3 spans 15 residues. Trimming removed 0 bases from V and 0 bases from J, with 7 bases in between. In nucleotides, the CDR3 is TGTGCCAGCAGCCAAGAAGCTGCTAGCACAGATACGCAGTATTTT. It specifies CASSQEAASTDTQYF.

The chain is built from TRBV19 and TRBJ2-1; weak D call: TRBD2 (7 bases). CDR3 length equals 15 residues. The germline V and J ends were trimmed by 1 base and 5 bases, with 12 bases remaining between them. CDR1 LNHDA and CDR2 SQIVND come from the germline V gene (reference sequence). CDR3 nucleotides: TGTGCCAGTAGTATAGTGTGGGGGGGGCACAATGAGCAGTTCTTC. It encodes CASSIVWGGHNEQFF.

CDR3 residues: CASSQIGGSETQYF. The CDR3 DNA is TGCGCCAGCAGCCAAATAGGGGGATCGGAGACCCAGTACTTC. The rearrangement links TRBV4-1 to TRBJ2-5, with D possibly being TRBD1 (6 bases). V was pared by 2 bases and J by 5 bases, with 12 bases between. The CDR3 contains 14 residues. Germline assignment: CDR1 MGHRA and CDR2 YSYEKL.

This clonotype was picked up a small number of times. The chain carries TRBV7-2 and TRBJ1-5, with D possibly matching TRBD1 (6 bases). CDR3 length equals 15 residues. V lost 0 bases, J lost 5 bases, and 11 bases lay in between. Germline-derived CDR1 and CDR2 are SGHTA and FQGNSA. This CDR3 is CASSLAGTSDQPQHF. The CDR3 DNA sequence: TGTGCCAGCAGCTTAGCCGGGACATCGGATCAGCCCCAGCATTTT.

This clonotype was observed a few times. CDR3 bases: TGTGCCAGCAGCTTCCGGACTCTGGGGGAGACCCAGTACTTC. Its translation: CASSFRTLGETQYF. The gene calls are TRBV7-2 and TRBJ2-5; maybe TRBD2 (5 bases). The CDR3 contains 14 residues. CDR1 and CDR2 from the germline V gene are SGHTA and FQGNSA. V was trimmed by 3 bases and J by 5 bases, leaving 13 bases between them.

This clonotype was observed many times. The chain uses TRBV12-3 or TRBV12-4 and TRBJ2-1; D uncertain. Deletions cut 3 bases from V and 5 bases from J, with 8 bases between. This CDR3 has 13 residues. The CDR3, as DNA: TGTGCCAGCAGTTTTGGGCAGCACAATGAGCAGTTCTTC. Its translation: CASSFGQHNEQFF.

V usage is TRBV12-3 or TRBV12-4 and J usage is TRBJ1-1; 7 bases agree with TRBD1. CDR3 length: 14 amino acids. After removal of 5 bases from V and 2 bases from J, the junction contained 5 bases not matched to a gene. The CDR3 spells CASSMTGYNTEAFF. As DNA, the CDR3 is TGTGCCAGCAGTATGACAGGGTATAACACTGAAGCTTTCTTT.

This chain uses TRBV30 with TRBJ2-4; D gene ambiguous. The germline V gene encodes CDR1 GTSNPN and CDR2 SVGIG (reference sequence). The CDR3 has 13 amino acids. V was trimmed by 2 bases and J by 8 bases, leaving 13 bases between them. The CDR3 nucleotides are TGTGCCTGGAGTCTGGTAATAGTGGACATTCAGTACTTC. Residues: CAWSLVIVDIQYF.

J is TRBJ1-4 and V is TRBV4-3, with TRBD1 matching 9 bases. Looked up from germline, CDR1 is LGHNA and CDR2 is YSLEER. There are 16 residues in the CDR3. With V trimmed by 2 bases and J by 4 bases, 5 bases remained unmatched. The CDR3 DNA is TGCGCCAGCAGCCAACTCGGACAGGGGATTAATGAAAAACTGTTTTTT. Translated, it gives CASSQLGQGINEKLFF.

This clonotype was recorded a few times. This chain connects TRBV10-3 to TRBJ2-3, with 8 bases fitting TRBD1. The junction had 6 bases not matched to a gene; V was cut back by 6 bases and J by 4 bases. The CDR3 is 14 amino acids. Germline assignment: CDR1 ENHRY and CDR2 SYGVKD. Here the CDR3 reads CAISGQGWADTQYF. The CDR3 DNA reads as TGTGCCATCAGCGGACAGGGATGGGCAGATACGCAGTATTTT.

The rearrangement links TRBV5-1 to TRBJ2-1, with 10 nucleotides matching TRBD2. CDR1 and CDR2 from the germline V gene are SGHRS and YFSETQ. Germline trimming cut 5 bases from V and 6 bases from J; bases unmatched to any gene: 11. The CDR3 covers 16 residues. Here the CDR3 DNA reads TGCGCCAGCAGGGAGAGGACTAGCGGAACCTTCAATGAGCAGTTCTTC. Translated, it gives CASRERTSGTFNEQFF.

Ten or more counts support this clonotype. J is TRBJ2-7 and V is TRBV29-1, with TRBD2 as a possible D gene (5 bases). The CDR3 spans 15 residues. The V gene lost 2 bases and the J gene lost 5 bases, with 19 bases spanning the gap. Germline V gene sequence: CDR1 SQVTM, CDR2 ANQGSEA. DNA for the CDR3: TGCAGCGTTGAACATAGAGGGTCATTTGGGCACGAGCAGTACTTC. Translation gives CSVEHRGSFGHEQYF.

This clonotype was recorded a few times. The chain is built from TRBV9 and TRBJ2-7, with TRBD2 matching 7 bases. Germline CDR1 is SGDLS and CDR2 is YYNGEE. This CDR3 is 14 amino acids long. Germline trimming cut 4 bases from V and 0 bases from J; bases unmatched to any gene: 4. CDR3 residues: CASSPGTTSYEQYF. In nucleotides, the CDR3 is TGTGCCAGCAGCCCCGGGACTACCTCCTACGAGCAGTACTTC. The entire variable domain, with the rest obtained from reference TRBV9 and TRBJ2-7, is as follows: DSGVTQTPKHLITATGQRVTLRCSPRSGDLSVYWYQQSLDQGLQFLIQYYNGEERAKGNILERFSAQQFPDLHSELNLSSLELGDSALYFCASSPGTTSYEQYFGPGTRLTVT.